Presented here are 20 T cell receptor beta chains from one specimen sequenced in a study of blood T cell repertoires in COVID-19. Generated by immunoSEQ multiplex PCR, the TCRdb table keeps only in-frame clones and is missing some. Found here are under 110,000 clones, 71% of them singletons; the top ten hold less than 1%. The specimen was peripheral blood. Receptor source: a human donor with acute or convalescent COVID-19. The donor label of this sample is uncertain.

This clone was seen more than once but under ten times. The chain carries TRBV27 and TRBJ2-3, with D possibly being TRBD2 (6 bases). Deletions cut 0 bases from V and 2 bases from J, with 18 bases between. The CDR3 runs 18 residues. Germline loops: CDR1 MNHEY, CDR2 SMNVEV (reference sequence). The CDR3 spells CASSLSPNTGTLTDTQYF. DNA for the CDR3: TGTGCCAGCAGTTTATCGCCTAATACCGGGACTCTCACAGATACGCAGTATTTT.

This clone was recorded a few times. The rearrangement uses TRBV2 and TRBJ2-5; D remains unclear. Between the trimmed V and J ends, which lost 7 bases and 1 base, there was a span of 16 bases. Germline assignment: CDR1 SNHLY and CDR2 FYNNEI. The CDR3 has 15 residues. CDR3 protein: CASMSVYVGQETQYF. For the CDR3, the DNA is TGTGCCAGCATGTCGGTCTACGTCGGCCAAGAGACCCAGTACTTC.

This clone has just one count. V and J are TRBV12-5 and TRBJ2-3; 12 bases map to TRBD2. The V gene end was trimmed by 2 bases and the J gene end by 2 bases; junction bases not matched to a gene: 8. Germline V gene sequence: CDR1 LGHNT, CDR2 FRNRAP. CDR3 size: 18 residues. This chain's CDR3 is CASGLKGLAGTDTDTQYF. The CDR3 nucleotides read TGTGCTAGTGGTTTGAAAGGACTAGCGGGGACCGACACAGATACGCAGTATTTT.

The rearrangement links TRBV7-9 to TRBJ2-5, with D tentatively TRBD2 (6 bases). The CDR3 is 12 residues long. CDR1 SEHNR and CDR2 FQNEAQ come from the germline V gene (reference sequence). V lost 11 bases to trimming and J lost 9 bases, with 19 bases between them. The CDR3 nucleotides read TGTGCCGTTAGCGGCGGCGAGGCGGCCCAGTACTTC. It codes for CAVSGGEAAQYF.

The V call is TRBV3-1 (or the pseudogene TRBV3-2), the J call TRBJ2-1; D is undetermined. There are 12 residues in the CDR3. V gave up 3 bases and J gave up 10 bases, with 10 bases separating them. Germline V gives CDR1 LGHDT, CDR2 YNNKEL (reference sequence). The CDR3 spells CASSQSILEQFF. The CDR3 DNA is TGTGCCAGCAGCCAGTCTATTCTGGAGCAGTTCTTC.

The CDR3 spells CASRTPGQGNIRELFF. DNA for the CDR3: TGCGCCAGCAGGACTCCGGGACAGGGCAACATACGGGAGCTGTTTTTT. The chain recombines TRBV5-1 with TRBJ2-2; 9 bases fit TRBD1. The CDR3 has 16 amino acids. V gave up 5 bases and J gave up 9 bases; unmatched junction bases: 14. Germline CDR1 SGHRS, CDR2 YFSETQ.

The CDR3 bases are TGTGCCAGCAGCGTCTGGACAGGGGACAATGAGCAGTTCTTC. Translating it yields CASSVWTGDNEQFF. The rearrangement joins TRBV7-9 to TRBJ2-1, with TRBD1 identical over 9 bases. This CDR3 has 14 amino acids. Germline V CDR1 and CDR2: SEHNR, FQNEAQ (reference sequence). V trimming: 5 bases; J trimming: 5 bases; junction bases outside the gene matches: 4.

This clone was detected a few times. The V gene is TRBV7-8, the J gene TRBJ2-7; the match to TRBD1 covers 9 bases. The CDR3 is 15 residues long. The V segment lost 4 bases and the J segment 9 bases; nucleotides outside the gene matches: 13. Per the germline V gene, CDR1 is SGHVS and CDR2 is FQNEAQ. The CDR3, as DNA: TGTGCCAGCAGCTCGGGACAGGGTGCCTGGTTGGCGCAGTACTTC. Translated: CASSSGQGAWLAQYF.

J is TRBJ1-2 and V is TRBV2; a possible D gene is TRBD1 (6 bases). Germline V gene lookup returns CDR1 SNHLY and CDR2 FYNNEI. V was trimmed by 3 bases and J by 7 bases, leaving 12 bases between them. The CDR3 extends over 13 amino acids. The CDR3 protein is CASSDPGQRGYTF. The CDR3, as DNA: TGTGCCAGCAGTGACCCCGGACAGCGTGGCTACACCTTC.

The CDR3 coding sequence is TGTGCCAGCAGCTTAGGTGGGGGGGCGAGCGCCTACAATGAGCAGTTCTTC. This translates into CASSLGGGASAYNEQFF. V usage is TRBV7-6 and J usage is TRBJ2-1, with D possibly matching TRBD2 (7 bases). The length of the CDR3 is 17 residues. Trimming took 1 base from V and 2 from J, leaving 15 bases between them. CDR1 SGHVS and CDR2 FNYEAQ come from the germline V gene.

This chain uses TRBV2 with TRBJ1-1; D possibly corresponds to TRBD1 (6 bases). This CDR3 has 13 amino acids. Trimming took off 7 bases at V and 3 bases at J, with 12 bases between the two ends. Germline V gives CDR1 SNHLY, CDR2 FYNNEI. The CDR3 reads CASIRDTDTEAFF. CDR3 bases: TGTGCCAGCATCCGGGACACCGACACTGAAGCTTTCTTT.

V gene TRBV18 combines with J gene TRBJ1-2; no reliable D call. The germline gives CDR1 KGHSH, CDR2 LQKENI. The CDR3 has 14 residues. V was cut by 3 bases and J by 0 bases, with 8 bases left in between. CDR3 in DNA: TGTGCCAGCTCACCGTTCGGGTCTAACTATGGCTACACCTTC. Its translation is CASSPFGSNYGYTF.

Of note for this clone: This CDR3 is also generated by other DNA sequences in the sample. V gene TRBV7-3 combines with J gene TRBJ2-1, with a weak D call TRBD2 (6 bases). The CDR3 totals 12 residues. V lost 3 bases and J lost 7, with 7 bases in between. Germline assignment: CDR1 SGHTA and CDR2 FQGTGA. CDR3 in amino acids: CASSFSGNEQFF. The CDR3 region has the DNA TGTGCCAGCAGCTTCAGCGGGAATGAGCAGTTCTTC.

The CDR3: CASSYSSPVGSGGAYEQYF. The DNA for the CDR3 is TGTGCCAGCAGTTACTCATCTCCGGTGGGGAGCGGGGGGGCCTACGAGCAGTACTTC. This chain joins TRBV6-2 or TRBV6-3 and TRBJ2-7; 10 bases map to TRBD2. The V and J ends lost 0 bases and 2 bases, in that order; junction bases with no gene match: 13. The CDR3 has 19 residues. Looked up from germline, CDR1 is MNHEY and CDR2 is SVGEGT.

This chain joins TRBV9 and TRBJ2-1, with TRBD2 matching 7 bases. There are 15 residues in the CDR3. The J segment lost 3 bases and the V segment lost 4 bases, leaving 7 bases of the junction unmatched. CDR1 SGDLS and CDR2 YYNGEE come from the germline V gene. CDR3 loop: CASSYGLGDYNEQFF. The CDR3 DNA sequence: TGTGCCAGCAGCTACGGACTAGGGGACTACAATGAGCAGTTCTTC.

The chain couples TRBV18 to TRBJ2-1; no firm D call. This CDR3 has 12 residues. Trimming removed 4 bases at V and 9 bases at J, with 10 bases between. Germline-derived CDR1 and CDR2 are KGHSH and LQKENI. The CDR3 reads CASSRSNGEQFF. The DNA for the CDR3 is TGTGCCAGCTCACGATCGAACGGTGAGCAGTTCTTC.

The V call is TRBV30, the J call TRBJ2-2, with D possibly being TRBD2 (6 bases). Trimming took off 7 bases at V and 4 bases at J, with 13 bases between the two ends. In germline, CDR1 is GTSNPN, CDR2 SVGIG (reference sequence). There are 13 residues in the CDR3. CDR3 residues: CAYAGRSTGELFF. The CDR3, as DNA: TGTGCCTATGCGGGGAGGAGCACCGGGGAGCTGTTTTTT.

The table lists this clone with a count of one. The V call is TRBV7-3, the J call TRBJ2-3, with TRBD2 identical over 8 bases. V dropped 5 bases and J dropped 5; count of bases not matched to a gene: 9. The CDR3 length is 15 residues. Germline loops: CDR1 SGHTA, CDR2 FQGTGA. The DNA for the CDR3 is TGTGCCAGCAGCGCTTCGGGGGGGCGTGTAGATACGCAGTATTTT. Amino acids: CASSASGGRVDTQYF. The variable domain in full, with the rest retrieved from reference TRBV7-3 and TRBJ2-3, is GAGVSQTPSNKVTEKGKYVELRCDPISGHTALYWYRQSLGQGPEFLIYFQGTGAADDSGLPNDRFFAVRPEGSVSTLKIQRTERGDSAVYLCASSASGGRVDTQYFGPGTRLTVL.

The rearrangement links TRBV2 to TRBJ1-6; D might be TRBD1 (5 bases). Between the trimmed V and J ends, which lost 4 bases and 6 bases, there was a span of 10 bases. Germline CDR1 SNHLY, CDR2 FYNNEI. CDR3 length: 14 residues. In DNA form, the CDR3 reads TGTGCCAGCAGTGCGGGACTTCTTAATTCACCCCTCCACTTT. Its translation is CASSAGLLNSPLHF.

V is TRBV19 and J is TRBJ1-6, with 10 bases identical to TRBD1. V shed 3 bases, J shed 9 bases, and the junction held 5 bases outside the gene matches. The CDR3 totals 15 residues. Germline lookup yields CDR1 LNHDA and CDR2 SQIVND (reference sequence). The CDR3 sequence: CASSMTGGQGSPLHF. The CDR3 DNA reads TGTGCCAGTAGTATGACAGGGGGCCAAGGTTCACCCCTCCACTTT. The entire variable domain, with the rest obtained from reference TRBV19 and TRBJ1-6, is as follows: DGGITQSPKYLFRKEGQNVTLSCEQNLNHDAMYWYRQDPGQGLRLIYYSQIVNDFQKGDIAEGYSVSREKKESFPLTVTSAQKNPTAFYLCASSMTGGQGSPLHFGNGTRLTVT.